The 24 T cell receptor beta chains given below trace back to one sample, sequenced in a study of cytomegalovirus exposure and HLA in healthy donors. PCR involved 60 Vbeta and 13 Jbeta primers. Only in-frame clones appear in the TCRdb table, and some are missing; sequencing was by immunoSEQ multiplex PCR. The sample has about 150,000 clones; just under 65% are singletons. The sequencing input was PBMCs. These TCRs come from a woman aged 60-75 years in good health and CMV-seropositive.

The rearrangement links TRBV11-1 to TRBJ2-1; perhaps TRBD2 as D (6 bases). The V gene's germline CDR1 is SGHAT and CDR2 FQDESV (reference sequence). The CDR3 runs to 13 residues. V lost 5 bases to trimming and J lost 6 bases, with 11 bases between them. In nucleotides, the CDR3 is TGTGCCAGCAGCAGATTTAGCGGCAATGAGCAGTTCTTC. This encodes CASSRFSGNEQFF.

There are a few counts of this clone. This sequence joins TRBV6-5 and TRBJ1-1; the match to TRBD1 covers 9 bases. This CDR3 is 14 amino acids long. Germline loops: CDR1 MNHEY, CDR2 SVGAGI. Trimming removed 5 bases from V and 4 bases from J; junction bases left unmatched: 5. The CDR3 DNA is TGTGCCAGCAGTCGGGACAGGGCGTCCACTGAAGCTTTCTTT. This gives the protein CASSRDRASTEAFF.

V is TRBV7-2 and J is TRBJ2-5, with TRBD1 matching 9 bases. The length of the CDR3 is 14 residues. Germline V gene data show CDR1 as SGHTA and CDR2 as FQGNSA. V lost 6 bases, J lost 5 bases, and 7 bases stayed unmatched. CDR3 DNA sequence: TGTGCCAGCAGAGAGACAGGGGGTAGCGAGACCCAGTACTTC. Residues: CASRETGGSETQYF.

Details on this clone: Different DNA sequences within this sample yield the same CDR3. This chain uses TRBV10-1 with TRBJ2-2; TRBD1 is a possible D gene (5 bases). Germline V gene lookup returns CDR1 WNHNN and CDR2 SYGVQD (reference sequence). This CDR3 has 13 amino acids. Trimming removed 5 bases at V and 4 bases at J, with 8 bases between. The DNA of the CDR3 is TGCGCCAGCAGTCGCAGGGTCACCGGGGAGCTGTTTTTT. Protein product: CASSRRVTGELFF.

The rearrangement joins TRBV28 to TRBJ1-2; D gene unclear. Germline CDR1 and CDR2: MDHEN and SYDVKM. The CDR3 is made up of 13 amino acids. V shed 6 bases and J shed 2 bases, with 10 bases lying between them. The CDR3: CASSANLNYGYTF. CDR3 in DNA: TGTGCCAGCAGCGCTAATTTAAACTATGGCTACACCTTC.

This clone has just a few counts. The chain uses TRBV4-3 and TRBJ2-1; 8 bases are a match to TRBD2. There are 17 residues in the CDR3. Germline CDR1 reads LGHNA; CDR2 reads YSLEER. The V segment lost 4 bases and the J segment 2 bases; nucleotides outside the gene matches: 10. The chain's CDR3 is CASSPRGAGGPYNEQFF. In DNA form, the CDR3 reads TGCGCCAGCAGCCCCCGGGGCGCGGGAGGCCCCTACAATGAGCAGTTCTTC.

Written as DNA, the CDR3 is TGTGCCACCGGAGGGTGGGACAGGGATGTCTACGAGCAGTACTTC. Translating gives CATGGWDRDVYEQYF. This sequence joins TRBV15 and TRBJ2-7; 9 nucleotides line up with TRBD1. Germline V gene lookup returns CDR1 LNHNV and CDR2 YYDKDF (reference sequence). There are 15 residues in the CDR3. Germline trimming cut 8 bases from V and 3 bases from J; bases unmatched to any gene: 11.

The chain joins TRBV9 to TRBJ2-3; possibly TRBD2 for D (5 bases). Trimming took off 5 bases at V and 1 base at J, with 11 bases between the two ends. The CDR3 is 14 amino acids. Germline V gene sequence: CDR1 SGDLS, CDR2 YYNGEE. The CDR3 region is CASRGGGGTDTQYF. The CDR3 region has the DNA TGTGCCAGCAGAGGAGGTGGCGGCACAGATACGCAGTATTTT.

CDR3 nucleotide sequence: TGCAGCGTGCCCCGACAGGGAGGAACTGAAGCTTTCTTT. Protein: CSVPRQGGTEAFF. This chain joins TRBV29-1 and TRBJ1-1; 7 nucleotides agree with TRBD1. This CDR3 region has 13 residues. Germline V gene data show CDR1 as SQVTM and CDR2 as ANQGSEA. V lost 6 bases, J lost 5 bases, and 9 bases stayed unmatched.

This chain uses TRBV27 with TRBJ2-1, with 8 nucleotides matching TRBD2. With V trimmed by 7 bases and J by 8 bases, 7 bases remained unmatched. This CDR3 has 13 residues. Germline CDR1 reads MNHEY; CDR2 reads SMNVEV (reference sequence). The CDR3 here is CASTLAGGDEQFF. The DNA of the CDR3 is TGTGCCAGCACTCTAGCGGGTGGGGATGAGCAGTTCTTC.

This clone has only a few counts. CDR3 in amino acids: CASSPDRSYEQYF. Written as DNA, the CDR3 is TGTGCCAGCTCACCCGACAGGAGTTACGAGCAGTACTTC. J is TRBJ2-7 and V is TRBV18, with a tentative D call TRBD1 (6 bases). The germline V gene has CDR1 KGHSH and CDR2 LQKENI. CDR3 size: 13 residues. Trimming pared 3 bases from V and 4 bases from J, leaving 10 bases between.

The chain employs TRBV6-1 and TRBJ2-2, with D possibly matching TRBD1 (7 bases). Germline V gene lookup returns CDR1 MNHNS and CDR2 SASEGT. Trimming stripped 6 bases from V and 0 bases from J, with 11 bases between. CDR3 size: 15 residues. CDR3 sequence reads: CASRPGGTNTGELFF. Written as DNA, the CDR3 is TGTGCCAGCAGACCAGGGGGGACGAACACCGGGGAGCTGTTTTTT.

The V and J genes are TRBV7-9 and TRBJ2-3; 10 bases match TRBD2. Germline lookup yields CDR1 SEHNR and CDR2 FQNEAQ (reference sequence). This CDR3 region has 16 residues. Germline trimming cut 0 bases from V and 1 base from J; bases unmatched to any gene: 1. The CDR3 here is CASSLALAGGTDTQYF. The CDR3 bases are TGTGCCAGCAGCTTAGCGCTAGCGGGGGGCACAGATACGCAGTATTTT.

The rearrangement links TRBV7-2 to TRBJ2-1, with 9 bases aligning to TRBD2. J gave up 5 bases and V 6 bases, and 8 bases lay outside the gene matches. CDR1 is SGHTA, CDR2 FQGNSA, per germline. This CDR3 spans 15 amino acids. The CDR3 region is CASSSTREGDNEQFF. As DNA, the CDR3 is TGTGCCAGCAGTTCCACGCGGGAGGGGGACAATGAGCAGTTCTTC.

This clone was seen a handful of times. The gene calls are TRBV2 and TRBJ2-7; D is unclear. Per germline, CDR1 SNHLY and CDR2 FYNNEI. The CDR3 length is 13 residues. V lost 4 bases and J lost 4, with 11 bases in between. CDR3: CASSVAVVYEQYF. As DNA, the CDR3 is TGTGCCAGCAGTGTCGCGGTTGTGTACGAGCAGTACTTC.

As concerns this clone: The sample carries other DNA sequences with the same CDR3. The chain joins TRBV15 to TRBJ1-2; 8 nucleotides line up with TRBD1. The V gene's germline CDR1 is LNHNV and CDR2 YYDKDF (reference sequence). This CDR3 is 14 amino acids long. V trimming: 4 bases; J trimming: 4 bases; junction bases outside the gene matches: 5. CDR3 region: CATSTRTGSYGYTF. The CDR3 DNA sequence: TGTGCCACCAGCACCCGGACAGGGTCCTATGGCTACACCTTC.

The genes are TRBV9 and TRBJ2-7; possibly TRBD1 for D (6 bases). This CDR3 is built from 13 residues. The V end was cut by 0 bases, the J end by 7 bases, with 11 bases between. Germline V gene lookup returns CDR1 SGDLS and CDR2 YYNGEE. CDR3 amino acids: CASSVVVGGEQYF. The CDR3 DNA reads TGTGCCAGCAGCGTAGTAGTAGGGGGTGAGCAGTACTTC.

This chain connects TRBV28 to TRBJ2-2, with D unresolved. V lost 8 bases and J lost 2, with 6 bases in between. The germline gives CDR1 MDHEN, CDR2 SYDVKM. The CDR3 runs 12 residues. The CDR3 coding sequence is TGTGCCAGCGTCTCTAACACCGGGGAGCTGTTTTTT. As protein: CASVSNTGELFF.

The genes are TRBV28 and TRBJ1-2; no clear D gene. Per germline, CDR1 MDHEN and CDR2 SYDVKM. The CDR3 is made up of 12 amino acids. The ends were cut back, 7 bases at V and 7 bases at J, with 13 bases in the middle. The CDR3 spells CASTSGVGGYTF. CDR3 in DNA: TGTGCCAGCACCTCCGGGGTGGGTGGCTACACCTTC.

This clone appeared a few times. The V gene is TRBV7-3, the J gene TRBJ2-7; D possibly corresponds to TRBD2 (5 bases). The germline V gene encodes CDR1 SGHTA and CDR2 FQGTGA. V lost 0 bases and J 0 bases, leaving 6 bases between the germline ends. The CDR3 has 14 residues. The CDR3 sequence: CASSLTRDSYEQYF. Here the CDR3 DNA reads TGTGCCAGCAGCTTAACCCGGGACTCCTACGAGCAGTACTTC.

The J gene is TRBJ2-1, the V gene TRBV5-1; tentative D call: TRBD1 (6 bases). The length of the CDR3 is 12 residues. Germline V lookup: CDR1 SGHRS, CDR2 YFSETQ. V lost 4 bases, J lost 9 bases, and 11 bases lay in between. Here the CDR3 reads CASSIQGGEQFF. CDR3 in DNA: TGCGCCAGCAGCATACAGGGTGGTGAGCAGTTCTTC.

V is TRBV28 and J is TRBJ1-2; no clear D gene. The CDR3 loop spans 13 amino acids. The V gene lost 5 bases and the J gene lost 5 bases, with 12 bases spanning the gap. Germline V gives CDR1 MDHEN, CDR2 SYDVKM. CDR3 sequence (DNA): TGTGCCAGCAGTCCGGCCGGGAGTTATGGCTACACCTTC. It specifies CASSPAGSYGYTF.

CDR3 amino acids: CASSPRLAGVRGTDTQYF. The DNA of the CDR3 is TGTGCCAGCTCACCACGGCTAGCGGGAGTAAGGGGCACAGATACGCAGTATTTT. The V and J genes are TRBV18 and TRBJ2-3; TRBD2 matches 10 bases. The V and J ends lost 1 base and 1 base, in that order; junction bases with no gene match: 8. The germline V gene encodes CDR1 KGHSH and CDR2 LQKENI. The CDR3 sequence is 18 residues long.

The chain uses TRBV4-2 and TRBJ2-7; 14 nucleotides align to TRBD2. V shed 3 bases and J 7 bases; nucleotides not matched to a gene: 8. This CDR3 is 16 amino acids long. Germline assignment: CDR1 LGHNA and CDR2 YNFKEQ. The CDR3 is CASSQPGTSGSSEQYF. CDR3 nucleotides: TGTGCCAGCAGCCAGCCCGGGACTAGCGGGAGTAGTGAGCAGTACTTC.